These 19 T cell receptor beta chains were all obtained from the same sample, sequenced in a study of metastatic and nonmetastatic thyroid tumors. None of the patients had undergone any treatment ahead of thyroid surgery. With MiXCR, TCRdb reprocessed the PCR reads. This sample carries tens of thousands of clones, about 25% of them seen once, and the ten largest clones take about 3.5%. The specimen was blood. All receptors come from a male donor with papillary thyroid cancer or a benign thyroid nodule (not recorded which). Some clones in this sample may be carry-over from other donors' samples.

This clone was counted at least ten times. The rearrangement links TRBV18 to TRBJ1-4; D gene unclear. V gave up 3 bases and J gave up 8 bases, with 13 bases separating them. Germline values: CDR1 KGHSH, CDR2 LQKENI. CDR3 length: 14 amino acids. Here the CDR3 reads CASSPPPGGEKLFF. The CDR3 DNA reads TGTGCCAGCTCACCCCCCCCGGGAGGAGAAAAACTGTTTTTT.

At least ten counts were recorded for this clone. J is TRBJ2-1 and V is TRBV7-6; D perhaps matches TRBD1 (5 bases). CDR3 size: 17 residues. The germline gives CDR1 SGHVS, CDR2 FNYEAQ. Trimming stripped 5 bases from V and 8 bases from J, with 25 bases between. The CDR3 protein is CASSLIGERQIGYEQFF. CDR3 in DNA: TGTGCCAGCAGCCTGATCGGAGAGAGACAGATTGGCTATGAGCAGTTCTTC.

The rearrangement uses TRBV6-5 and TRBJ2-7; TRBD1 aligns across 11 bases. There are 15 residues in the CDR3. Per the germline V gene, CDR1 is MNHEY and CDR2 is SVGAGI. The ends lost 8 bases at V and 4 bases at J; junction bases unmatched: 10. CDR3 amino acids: CASLLSGTGGYEQYF. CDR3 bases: TGTGCCAGCTTACTCTCCGGGACAGGGGGTTACGAGCAGTACTTC.

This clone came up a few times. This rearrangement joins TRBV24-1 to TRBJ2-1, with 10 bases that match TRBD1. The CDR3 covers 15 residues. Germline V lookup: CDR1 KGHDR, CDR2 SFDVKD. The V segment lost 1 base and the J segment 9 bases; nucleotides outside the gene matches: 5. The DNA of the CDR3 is TGTGCCACCAGTGATTTAGGACAGGGGGGGACTGAGCAGTTCTTC. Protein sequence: CATSDLGQGGTEQFF.

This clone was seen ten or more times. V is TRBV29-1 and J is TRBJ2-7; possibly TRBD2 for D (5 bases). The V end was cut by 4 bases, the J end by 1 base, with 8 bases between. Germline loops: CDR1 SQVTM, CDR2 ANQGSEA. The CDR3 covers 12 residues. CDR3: CSVGGLSYEQYF. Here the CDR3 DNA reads TGCAGCGTTGGCGGGTTATCCTACGAGCAGTACTTC.

Here the CDR3 DNA reads TGTGCCAGCAGGGAGATGGACAGGTATCCTAACTATGGCTACACCTTC. It yields the protein CASREMDRYPNYGYTF. This sequence joins TRBV5-4 and TRBJ1-2; 7 bases match TRBD1. The V gene end was trimmed by 5 bases and the J gene end by 0 bases; junction bases not matched to a gene: 10. From germline, CDR1 is SGHNT and CDR2 YYREEE (reference sequence). The CDR3 extends over 16 amino acids.

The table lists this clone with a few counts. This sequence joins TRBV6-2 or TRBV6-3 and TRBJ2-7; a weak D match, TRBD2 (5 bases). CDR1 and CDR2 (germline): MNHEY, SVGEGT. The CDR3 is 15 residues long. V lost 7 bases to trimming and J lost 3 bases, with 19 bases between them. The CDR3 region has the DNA TGTGCCAGCACAAAGGGTGGTAGCGTGAGCTACGAGCAGTACTTC. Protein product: CASTKGGSVSYEQYF.

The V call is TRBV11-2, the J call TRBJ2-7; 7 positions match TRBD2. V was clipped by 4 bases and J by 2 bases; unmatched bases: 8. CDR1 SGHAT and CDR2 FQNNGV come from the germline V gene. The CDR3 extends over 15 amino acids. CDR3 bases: TGTGCCAGCAGCTCCACAAGCGGGGTGGCCTACGAGCAGTACTTC. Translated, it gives CASSSTSGVAYEQYF.

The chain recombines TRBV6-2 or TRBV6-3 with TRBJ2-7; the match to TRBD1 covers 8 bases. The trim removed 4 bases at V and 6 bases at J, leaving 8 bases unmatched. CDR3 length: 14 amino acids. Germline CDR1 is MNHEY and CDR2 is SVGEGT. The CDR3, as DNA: TGTGCCAGCAGTTCTGGACAGGGAACCTCCGAGCAGTACTTC. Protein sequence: CASSSGQGTSEQYF.

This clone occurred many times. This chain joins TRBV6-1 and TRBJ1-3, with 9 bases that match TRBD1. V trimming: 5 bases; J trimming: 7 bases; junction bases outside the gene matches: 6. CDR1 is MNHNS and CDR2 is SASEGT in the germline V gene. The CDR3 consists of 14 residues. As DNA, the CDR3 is TGTGCCAGCAGTTCGAAGACAGGGGGGAACACCATATATTTT. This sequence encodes CASSSKTGGNTIYF.

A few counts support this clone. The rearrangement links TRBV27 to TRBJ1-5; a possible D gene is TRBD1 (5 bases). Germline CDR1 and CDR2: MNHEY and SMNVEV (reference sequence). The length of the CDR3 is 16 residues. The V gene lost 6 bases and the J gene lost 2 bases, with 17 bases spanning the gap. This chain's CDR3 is CASRPLGGSGNQPQHF. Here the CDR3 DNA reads TGTGCCAGCAGGCCCCTTGGGGGGAGTGGCAATCAGCCCCAGCATTTT.

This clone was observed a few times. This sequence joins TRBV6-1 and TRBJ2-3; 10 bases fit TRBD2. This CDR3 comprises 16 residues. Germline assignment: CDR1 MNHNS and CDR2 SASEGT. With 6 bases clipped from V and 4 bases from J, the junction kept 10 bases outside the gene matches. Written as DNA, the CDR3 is TGTGCCAGCAGCCCCGGAAGCGGGAGGGCCCCAGATACGCAGTATTTT. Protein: CASSPGSGRAPDTQYF.

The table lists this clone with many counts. In DNA form, the CDR3 reads TGTGCCAGCAGCACGGAAAACAGGGGTCGGGGCTACACCTTC. Translated: CASSTENRGRGYTF. The rearrangement links TRBV28 to TRBJ1-2; TRBD1 agrees at 7 bases. Trimming cost V 6 bases and J 8 bases; bases outside gene matches: 12. This CDR3 region has 14 residues. The germline V gene has CDR1 MDHEN and CDR2 SYDVKM.

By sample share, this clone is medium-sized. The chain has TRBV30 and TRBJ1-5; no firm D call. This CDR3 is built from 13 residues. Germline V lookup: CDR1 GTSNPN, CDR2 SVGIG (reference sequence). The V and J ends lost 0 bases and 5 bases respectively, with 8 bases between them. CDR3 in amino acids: CAWSVGQHQPQHF. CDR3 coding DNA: TGTGCCTGGAGTGTGGGCCAACATCAGCCCCAGCATTTT.

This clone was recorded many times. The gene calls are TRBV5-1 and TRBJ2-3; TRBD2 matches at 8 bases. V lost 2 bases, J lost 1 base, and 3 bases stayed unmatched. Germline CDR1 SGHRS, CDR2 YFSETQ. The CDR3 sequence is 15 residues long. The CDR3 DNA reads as TGCGCCAGCAGCTTCGGGCGGGAGGGCACAGATACGCAGTATTTT. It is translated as CASSFGREGTDTQYF.

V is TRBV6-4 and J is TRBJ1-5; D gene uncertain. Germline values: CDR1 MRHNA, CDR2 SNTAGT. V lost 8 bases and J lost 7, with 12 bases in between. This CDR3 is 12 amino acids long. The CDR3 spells CASRRAGQPQHF. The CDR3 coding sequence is TGTGCCAGCCGACGGGCAGGACAGCCCCAGCATTTT.

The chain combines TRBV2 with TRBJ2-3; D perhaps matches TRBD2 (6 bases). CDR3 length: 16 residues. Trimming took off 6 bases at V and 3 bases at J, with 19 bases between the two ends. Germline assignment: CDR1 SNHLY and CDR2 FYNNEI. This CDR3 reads CASSRGRGDLTDTQYF. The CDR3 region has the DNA TGTGCCAGCAGCCGCGGGCGCGGGGATTTGACAGATACGCAGTATTTT.

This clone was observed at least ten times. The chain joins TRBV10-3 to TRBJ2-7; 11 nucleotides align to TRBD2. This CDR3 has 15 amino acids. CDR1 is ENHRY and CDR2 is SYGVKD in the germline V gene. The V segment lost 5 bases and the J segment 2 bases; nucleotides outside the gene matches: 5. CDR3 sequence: CAISSGTSGTYEQYF. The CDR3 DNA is TGTGCCATCAGTTCCGGGACTAGCGGAACCTACGAGCAGTACTTC.

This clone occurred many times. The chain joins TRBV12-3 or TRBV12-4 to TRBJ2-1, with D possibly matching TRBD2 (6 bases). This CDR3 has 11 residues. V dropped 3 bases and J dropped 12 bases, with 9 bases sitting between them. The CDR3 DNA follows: TGTGCCAGCAGTTTGGGGGGAGGGCAGTTCTTC. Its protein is CASSLGGGQFF.